Below are 28 T cell receptor beta chains sequenced from a single sample in a study of cytomegalovirus exposure and HLA in healthy donors. This table comes from immunoSEQ multiplex PCR, and its TCRdb copy is limited to in-frame clones, with some not included. The table records about 66,000 clones, 95% to 97% of them present only once. Sample: PBMCs. All receptors come from a woman aged 18-29 years in good health and CMV-seropositive.

The chain is built from TRBV30 and TRBJ1-4; TRBD1 aligns across 11 bases. Germline values: CDR1 GTSNPN, CDR2 SVGIG (reference sequence). The CDR3 is 14 amino acids. V gave up 8 bases and J gave up 4 bases; unmatched junction bases: 6. CDR3 loop: CAGRTGGHNEKLFF. Here the CDR3 DNA reads TGTGCCGGTCGGACAGGGGGCCATAATGAAAAACTGTTTTTT.

The chain links TRBV28 to TRBJ1-3; 7 bases agree with TRBD1. With 6 bases clipped from V and 4 bases from J, the junction kept 12 bases outside the gene matches. CDR1 is MDHEN, CDR2 SYDVKM, per germline. The CDR3 contains 16 residues. The chain's CDR3 is CASRSPGQLNGNTIYF. In nucleotides, the CDR3 is TGTGCCAGCAGAAGTCCGGGACAGTTAAACGGAAACACCATATATTTT.

This chain uses TRBV28 with TRBJ2-1, with D unclear. CDR3 size: 13 residues. Trimming took off 4 bases at V and 7 bases at J, with 11 bases between the two ends. CDR1 and CDR2 from the germline V gene are MDHEN and SYDVKM. Written as DNA, the CDR3 is TGTGCCAGCAGTTATCCCAACATGAATGAGCAGTTCTTC. Amino acid sequence: CASSYPNMNEQFF.

Here the CDR3 reads CASSMTSARQETQYF. Here the CDR3 DNA reads TGTGCCAGTAGTATGACTAGCGCCCGCCAAGAGACCCAGTACTTC. The V gene is TRBV19, the J gene TRBJ2-5; the match to TRBD2 covers 8 bases. The CDR3 is made up of 15 amino acids. V was pared by 3 bases and J by 1 base, with 4 bases of the junction left unmatched. Germline lookup yields CDR1 LNHDA and CDR2 SQIVND (reference sequence).

The genes are TRBV7-8 and TRBJ1-2; possible D gene TRBD1, 6 bases. There are 17 residues in the CDR3. Trimming removed 1 base at V and 6 bases at J, with 21 bases between. Germline V CDR1 and CDR2: SGHVS, FQNEAQ. CDR3 loop: CASSLDRGGGGWNGYTF. DNA of the CDR3: TGTGCCAGCAGCTTAGATCGAGGAGGGGGGGGGTGGAATGGCTACACCTTC. Together with reference TRBV7-8 and TRBJ1-2, the CDR3 gives the full variable domain: GAGVSQSPRYKVAKRGQDVALRCDPISGHVSLFWYQQALGQGPEFLTYFQNEAQLDKSGLPSDRFFAERPEGSVSTLKIQRTQQEDSAVYLCASSLDRGGGGWNGYTFGSGTRLTVV.

This chain links TRBV5-4 with TRBJ2-4, with 14 bases fitting TRBD2. Germline V gene lookup returns CDR1 SGHNT and CDR2 YYREEE (reference sequence). The CDR3 spans 18 residues. V was clipped by 5 bases and J by 2 bases; unmatched bases: 9. The CDR3 DNA follows: TGTGCCAGCAGTTTAGGACTAGCGGGAGGACCGACCAAAAACATTCAGTACTTC. Amino acids: CASSLGLAGGPTKNIQYF.

Notes on this clone: One end of the junction does not line up with germline, which may come from a read error. The chain has TRBV27 and TRBJ2-5; a weak D match, TRBD2 (7 bases). The CDR3 sequence is 16 residues long. Germline-derived CDR1 and CDR2 are MNHEY and SMNVEV (reference sequence). The DNA for the CDR3 is TGTGCCAGCAGTTTCCTTGTTAAGGGGGGGCAAGGGACCCAGTACTTC. As protein: CASSFLVKGGQGTQYF.

V gene TRBV2 combines with J gene TRBJ2-7, with D tentatively TRBD2 (5 bases). V gave up 3 bases and J gave up 3 bases, with 12 bases separating them. The CDR3 loop spans 14 amino acids. Germline CDR1 SNHLY, CDR2 FYNNEI. The DNA of the CDR3 is TGTGCCAGCAGTGATGATAGCGCGGTCTACGAGCAGTACTTC. This translates into CASSDDSAVYEQYF.

The chain links TRBV7-9 to TRBJ2-1; 8 bases are shared with TRBD2. V shed 7 bases and J 5 bases; nucleotides not matched to a gene: 16. The germline CDR1 and CDR2 sequences are SEHNR and FQNEAQ (reference sequence). The CDR3 contains 17 residues. The CDR3 loop is CASTALAGPLPDNEQFF. CDR3 in DNA: TGTGCCAGCACGGCGCTAGCGGGTCCCCTACCCGACAATGAGCAGTTCTTC.

The chain carries TRBV19 and TRBJ1-1, with D perhaps matching TRBD1 (5 bases). The CDR3 covers 14 residues. V was pared by 2 bases and J by 5 bases, with 12 bases between. Per germline, CDR1 LNHDA and CDR2 SQIVND (reference sequence). The DNA of the CDR3 is TGTGCCAGTAGTATAAGGGGCGATACAACTGAAGCTTTCTTT. This sequence encodes CASSIRGDTTEAFF.

The chain carries TRBV28 and TRBJ2-3, with 7 bases matching TRBD1. Looked up from germline, CDR1 is MDHEN and CDR2 is SYDVKM. CDR3 size: 17 residues. After removal of 6 bases from V and 0 bases from J, the junction contained 12 bases not matched to a gene. The CDR3 bases are TGTGCCAGCAGGCCCTCCGGTTACAGGGGCAGCACAGATACGCAGTATTTT. It translates to CASRPSGYRGSTDTQYF.

The chain links TRBV5-4 to TRBJ2-2; 7 nucleotides match TRBD2. Germline CDR1 SGHNT, CDR2 YYREEE (reference sequence). Germline trimming cut 4 bases from V and 4 bases from J; bases unmatched to any gene: 7. The length of the CDR3 is 15 residues. The CDR3 bases are TGTGCCAGCAGCATCGGACTAGAGAGCACCGGGGAGCTGTTTTTT. Amino acid sequence: CASSIGLESTGELFF.

The V gene is TRBV6-5, the J gene TRBJ2-7; D perhaps matches TRBD1 (6 bases). This CDR3 region has 16 residues. V was shortened by 4 bases and J by 1 base, with 17 bases between the two germline ends. CDR1 and CDR2 (germline): MNHEY, SVGAGI. CDR3 nucleotides: TGTGCCAGCAGTTTCTCCGGGACACAGAGGTCCTACGAGCAGTACTTC. Amino acid sequence: CASSFSGTQRSYEQYF.

The chain employs TRBV6-5 and TRBJ2-7; weak D call: TRBD1 (5 bases). This CDR3 comprises 15 residues. Germline values: CDR1 MNHEY, CDR2 SVGAGI. V was clipped by 2 bases and J by 4 bases, with 15 bases between them. The CDR3 DNA reads TGTGCCAGCAGTTACGCCCGACAGACTTCATACGAGCAGTACTTC. Its protein is CASSYARQTSYEQYF.

This sequence joins TRBV5-4 and TRBJ2-7; D ambiguous. Trimming removed 0 bases from V and 0 bases from J, with 10 bases in between. The CDR3 length is 15 residues. CDR1 and CDR2 from the germline V gene are SGHNT and YYREEE (reference sequence). CDR3 DNA sequence: TGTGCCAGCAGCTTGGGAGCCGAGAGCTCCTACGAGCAGTACTTC. Translating gives CASSLGAESSYEQYF.

The chain links TRBV27 to TRBJ2-3, with TRBD2 matching over 9 bases. The CDR3 sequence is 16 residues long. Germline trimming cut 2 bases from V and 2 bases from J; bases unmatched to any gene: 5. Germline V gives CDR1 MNHEY, CDR2 SMNVEV (reference sequence). The CDR3 here is CASSLVAGASTDTQYF. The DNA of the CDR3 is TGTGCCAGCAGTTTAGTAGCGGGAGCTTCCACAGATACGCAGTATTTT.

The chain is built from TRBV6-5 and TRBJ2-7; TRBD2 aligns across 7 bases. The germline gives CDR1 MNHEY, CDR2 SVGAGI. The CDR3 extends over 12 amino acids. The V and J ends lost 8 bases and 4 bases, in that order; junction bases with no gene match: 5. CDR3 protein: CASGRAKYEQYF. The CDR3 DNA sequence: TGTGCCAGCGGGAGGGCTAAATACGAGCAGTACTTC.

The chain uses TRBV25-1 and TRBJ2-7; 8 bases align to TRBD1. Germline-derived CDR1 and CDR2 are MGHDK and SYGVNS. Trimming removed 8 bases from V and 0 bases from J; junction bases left unmatched: 6. The CDR3 consists of 14 residues. The CDR3 reads CASSRTGSSYEQYF. CDR3 bases: TGTGCCAGCTCTCGGACAGGGAGCTCCTACGAGCAGTACTTC.

This clone turned up a few times. Lacking the conserved final phenylalanine or tryptophan, this CDR3 likely reflects a read error. The DNA is left out, because the CDR3 cannot be placed on it with certainty; the CDR3 is given as TCRdb lists it. CDR3 loop: CAGRTGVLL. The chain recombines TRBV2 with TRBJ1-2; the DNA was not compared with TRBD1, the D call given in the table. Germline lookup yields CDR1 SNHLY and CDR2 FYNNEI. The CDR3 has 9 residues if both end residues are counted.

The chain combines TRBV10-2 with TRBJ2-7; perhaps TRBD1 as D (6 bases). The V gene's germline CDR1 is WSHSY and CDR2 SAAADI. V gave up 6 bases and J gave up 7 bases, with 13 bases separating them. The CDR3 totals 12 residues. CDR3 DNA sequence: TGCGCCAGCAGCAGGGGACAAGGAGAGCAGTACTTC. Protein: CASSRGQGEQYF.

The V call is TRBV7-8, the J call TRBJ2-7; TRBD2 matches 10 bases. The junction had 8 bases not matched to a gene; V was cut back by 0 bases and J by 0 bases. CDR1 SGHVS and CDR2 FQNEAQ come from the germline V gene. This CDR3 comprises 18 residues. CDR3 nucleotide sequence: TGTGCCAGCAGCTTAGCTCGTTCTAGCGGGGGCTACTCCTACGAGCAGTACTTC. This codes for CASSLARSSGGYSYEQYF.

V usage is TRBV28 and J usage is TRBJ2-2; D perhaps matches TRBD1 (5 bases). This CDR3 is 15 amino acids long. V dropped 0 bases and J dropped 4 bases, with 9 bases sitting between them. The germline V gene encodes CDR1 MDHEN and CDR2 SYDVKM. CDR3 nucleotides: TGTGCCAGCAGTTTATGGGCAGGGCCCACCGGGGAGCTGTTTTTT. Encoded protein: CASSLWAGPTGELFF.

This chain joins TRBV10-3 and TRBJ2-1, with D perhaps matching TRBD2 (5 bases). Germline values: CDR1 ENHRY, CDR2 SYGVKD. CDR3 size: 12 residues. The germline V and J ends were trimmed by 10 bases and 10 bases, with 17 bases remaining between them. The CDR3 bases are TGTGCCAGCGAGGGCCAGCGAAAAGAGCAGTTCTTC. Residues: CASEGQRKEQFF.

The chain uses TRBV25-1 and TRBJ1-2, with TRBD1 matching 7 bases. The V gene end was trimmed by 5 bases and the J gene end by 14 bases; junction bases not matched to a gene: 14. The CDR3 has 13 residues. Germline CDR1 is MGHDK and CDR2 is SYGVNS. CDR3 bases: TGTGCCAGCAGTAAGGGGGACAGCAGCCTCCCAACCTTC. It translates to CASSKGDSSLPTF.

This chain links TRBV14 with TRBJ1-1; D is perhaps TRBD1 (5 bases). The V gene's germline CDR1 is SGHDN and CDR2 FVKESK. V lost 0 bases and J 11 bases, leaving 13 bases between the germline ends. There are 13 residues in the CDR3. The CDR3 DNA reads as TGTGCCAGCAGCCAAGATTGGCCGGGGGATGCTTTCTTT. Encoded protein: CASSQDWPGDAFF.

The chain has TRBV30 and TRBJ2-4, with no clear D. This CDR3 is built from 16 residues. CDR1 and CDR2 from the germline V gene are GTSNPN and SVGIG (reference sequence). V lost 3 bases, J lost 1 base, and 16 bases lay in between. The CDR3 region is CAWRDTRVVAKNIQYF. The CDR3 nucleotides are TGTGCCTGGAGGGATACTCGGGTGGTTGCCAAAAACATTCAGTACTTC.

The V gene is TRBV7-9, the J gene TRBJ1-4; no clear D. The CDR3 is 15 residues long. Germline V gene data show CDR1 as SEHNR and CDR2 as FQNEAQ (reference sequence). Trimming cost V 1 base and J 8 bases, with 14 bases left between them. The CDR3 protein is CASSLVTGRDEKLFF. DNA for the CDR3: TGTGCCAGCAGCTTAGTTACGGGGAGAGACGAAAAACTGTTTTTT.

The chain has TRBV29-1 and TRBJ2-7, with 9 bases identical to TRBD2. V shed 5 bases and J 4 bases; nucleotides not matched to a gene: 3. Germline V lookup: CDR1 SQVTM, CDR2 ANQGSEA. The length of the CDR3 is 12 residues. The CDR3: CSVLAGEYEQYF. The CDR3 DNA reads TGCAGCGTTTTAGCGGGAGAGTACGAGCAGTACTTC.